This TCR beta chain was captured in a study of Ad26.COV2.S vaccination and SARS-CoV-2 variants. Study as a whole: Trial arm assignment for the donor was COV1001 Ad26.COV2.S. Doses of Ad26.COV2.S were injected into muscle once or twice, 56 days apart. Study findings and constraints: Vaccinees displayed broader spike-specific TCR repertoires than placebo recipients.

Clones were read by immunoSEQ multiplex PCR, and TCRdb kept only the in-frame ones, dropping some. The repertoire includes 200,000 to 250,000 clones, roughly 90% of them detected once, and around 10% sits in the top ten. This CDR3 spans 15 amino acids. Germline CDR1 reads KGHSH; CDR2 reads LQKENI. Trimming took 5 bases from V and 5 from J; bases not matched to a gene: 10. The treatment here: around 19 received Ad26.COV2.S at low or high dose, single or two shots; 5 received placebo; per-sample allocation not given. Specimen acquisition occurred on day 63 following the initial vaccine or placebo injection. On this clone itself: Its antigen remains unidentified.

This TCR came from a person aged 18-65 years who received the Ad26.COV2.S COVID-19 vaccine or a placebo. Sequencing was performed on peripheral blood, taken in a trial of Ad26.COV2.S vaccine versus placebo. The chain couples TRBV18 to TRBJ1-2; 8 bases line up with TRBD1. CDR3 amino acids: CASSRAGQDPYGYTF. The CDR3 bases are TGTGCCAGCTCAAGGGCGGGACAGGACCCTTATGGCTACACCTTC.